This TCR beta chain was observed in a study of blood T cells in healthy people across ages. Overall study results and limits: Higher diversity, along with more naive CD4+ cells, distinguished long-lived donors from aged donors.

PBMCs were isolated at a quantity of at least 6 million per sample. A remark on this clonotype: Its antigen is unidentified.

A second about 6 to 11 cycle PCR used barcoded and J-beta primers. Each CDR3 protein is one row after TCRdb ran MiXCR on the 5' RACE reads. The sample carries 600,000 to 800,000 distinct CDR3 sequences, roughly 20% recorded once. V was shortened by 0 bases and J by 4 bases, with 16 bases between the two germline ends. This CDR3 is built from 17 residues. Germline CDR1 and CDR2: DFQATT and SNEGSKA (reference sequence). Sequenced material: blood. The TCR originated in a man aged 70 or older in good health. The chain combines TRBV20-1 with TRBJ2-6; D may correspond to TRBD1 or TRBD2 (6 bases each). CDR3 sequence: CSARDQPGAQGANVLTF. Written as DNA, the CDR3 is TGCAGTGCTAGAGATCAGCCGGGGGCGCAAGGGGCCAACGTCCTGACTTTC.